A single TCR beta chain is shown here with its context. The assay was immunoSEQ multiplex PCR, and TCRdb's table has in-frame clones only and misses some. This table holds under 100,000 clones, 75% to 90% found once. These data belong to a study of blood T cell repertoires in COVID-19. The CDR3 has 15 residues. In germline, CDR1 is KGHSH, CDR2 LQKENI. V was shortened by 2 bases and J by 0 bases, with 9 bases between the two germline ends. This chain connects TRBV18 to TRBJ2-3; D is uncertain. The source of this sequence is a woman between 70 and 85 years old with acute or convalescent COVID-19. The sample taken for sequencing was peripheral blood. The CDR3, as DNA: TGTGCCAGCTCACCAACACAAATCAGCACAGATACGCAGTATTTT. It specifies CASSPTQISTDTQYF.